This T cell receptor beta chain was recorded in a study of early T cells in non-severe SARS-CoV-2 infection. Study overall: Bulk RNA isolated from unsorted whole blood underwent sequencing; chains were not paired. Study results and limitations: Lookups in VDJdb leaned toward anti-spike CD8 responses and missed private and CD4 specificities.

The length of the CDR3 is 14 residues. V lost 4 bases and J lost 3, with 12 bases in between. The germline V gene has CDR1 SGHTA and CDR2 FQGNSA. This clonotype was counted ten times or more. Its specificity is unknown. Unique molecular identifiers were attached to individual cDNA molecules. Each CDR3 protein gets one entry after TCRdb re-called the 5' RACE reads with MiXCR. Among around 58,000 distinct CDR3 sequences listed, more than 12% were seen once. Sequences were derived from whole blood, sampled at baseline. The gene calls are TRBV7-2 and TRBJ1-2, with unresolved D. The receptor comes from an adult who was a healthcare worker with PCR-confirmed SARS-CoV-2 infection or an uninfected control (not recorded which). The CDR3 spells CASSSRPDDYGYTF. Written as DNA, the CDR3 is TGTGCCAGCAGCTCGCGACCGGATGACTATGGCTACACCTTC.